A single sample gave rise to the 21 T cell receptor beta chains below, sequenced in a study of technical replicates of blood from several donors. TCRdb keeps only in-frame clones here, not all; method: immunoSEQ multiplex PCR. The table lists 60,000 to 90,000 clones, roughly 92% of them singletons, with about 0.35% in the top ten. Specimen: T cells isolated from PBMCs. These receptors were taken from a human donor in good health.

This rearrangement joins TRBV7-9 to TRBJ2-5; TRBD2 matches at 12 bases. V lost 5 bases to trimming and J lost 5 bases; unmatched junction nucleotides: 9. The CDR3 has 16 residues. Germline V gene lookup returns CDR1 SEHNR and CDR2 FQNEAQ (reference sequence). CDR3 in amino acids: CASSKTSGRDEETQYF. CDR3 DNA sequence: TGTGCCAGCAGCAAGACTAGCGGGAGAGACGAGGAGACCCAGTACTTC.

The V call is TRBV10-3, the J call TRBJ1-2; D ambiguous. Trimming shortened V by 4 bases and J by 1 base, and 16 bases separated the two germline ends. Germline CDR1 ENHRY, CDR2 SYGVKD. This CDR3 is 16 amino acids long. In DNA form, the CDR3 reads TGTGCCATCAGTGCGGACTTGGTGAGAGGTAACTATGGCTACACCTTC. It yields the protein CAISADLVRGNYGYTF.

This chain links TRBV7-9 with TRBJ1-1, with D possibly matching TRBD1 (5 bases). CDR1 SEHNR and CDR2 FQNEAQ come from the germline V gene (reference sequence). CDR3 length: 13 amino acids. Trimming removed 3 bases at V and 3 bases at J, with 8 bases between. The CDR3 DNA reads TGTGCCAGCAGCTTTTTAGGGGACACTGAAGCTTTCTTT. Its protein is CASSFLGDTEAFF.

The CDR3: CASSVEGRRAGELFF. The CDR3 DNA reads TGTGCCAGCAGCGTAGAAGGCAGGAGGGCCGGGGAGCTGTTTTTT. The genes are TRBV9 and TRBJ2-2; weak D call: TRBD2 (6 bases). Per germline, CDR1 SGDLS and CDR2 YYNGEE. V was cut by 0 bases and J by 6 bases, with 12 bases left in between. This CDR3 comprises 15 residues.

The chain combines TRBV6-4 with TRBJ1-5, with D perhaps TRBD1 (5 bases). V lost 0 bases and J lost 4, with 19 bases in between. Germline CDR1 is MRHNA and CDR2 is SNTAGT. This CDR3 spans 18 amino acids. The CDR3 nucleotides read TGTGCCAGCAGTGACTCGAATGGTCCGGGGGGTAGTAATCAGCCCCAGCATTTT. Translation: CASSDSNGPGGSNQPQHF.

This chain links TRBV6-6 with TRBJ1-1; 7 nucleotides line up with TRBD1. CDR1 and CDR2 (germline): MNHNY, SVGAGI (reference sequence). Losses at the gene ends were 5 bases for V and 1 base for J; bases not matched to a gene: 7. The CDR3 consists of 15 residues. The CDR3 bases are TGTGCCAGCAGTCAATATAGGACAGGGAACACTGAAGCTTTCTTT. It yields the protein CASSQYRTGNTEAFF.

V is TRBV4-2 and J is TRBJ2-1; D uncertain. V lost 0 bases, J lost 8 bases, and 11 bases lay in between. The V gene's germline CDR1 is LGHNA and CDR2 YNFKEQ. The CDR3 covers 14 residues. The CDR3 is CASSQDIHVHEQFF. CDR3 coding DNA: TGTGCCAGCAGCCAAGACATCCATGTCCATGAGCAGTTCTTC.

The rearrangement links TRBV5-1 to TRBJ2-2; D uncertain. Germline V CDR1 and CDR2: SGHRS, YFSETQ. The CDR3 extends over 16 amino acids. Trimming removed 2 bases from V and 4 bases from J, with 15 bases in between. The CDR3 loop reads CASSLIDPRGTGELFF. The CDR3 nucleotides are TGCGCCAGCAGCTTAATCGACCCTCGCGGCACCGGGGAGCTGTTTTTT. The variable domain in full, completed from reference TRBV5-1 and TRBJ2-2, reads KAGVTQTPRYLIKTRGQQVTLSCSPISGHRSVSWYQQTPGQGLQFLFEYFSETQRNKGNFPGRFSGRQFSNSRSEMNVSTLELGDSALYLCASSLIDPRGTGELFFGEGSRLTVL.

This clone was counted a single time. The CDR3: CASSQNRDEQYF. In DNA form, the CDR3 reads TGCGCCAGCAGCCAGAACAGAGACGAGCAGTACTTC. This chain uses TRBV4-1 with TRBJ2-7; no definite D call. Germline V gives CDR1 MGHRA, CDR2 YSYEKL. The CDR3 is 12 amino acids. V was trimmed by 3 bases and J by 5 bases, leaving 8 bases between them.

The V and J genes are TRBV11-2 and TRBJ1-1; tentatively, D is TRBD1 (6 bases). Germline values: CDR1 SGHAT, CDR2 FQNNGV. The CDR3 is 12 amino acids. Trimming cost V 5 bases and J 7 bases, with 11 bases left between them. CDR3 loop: CASSGQLLEAFF. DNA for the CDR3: TGTGCCAGCAGCGGACAGCTACTTGAAGCTTTCTTT.

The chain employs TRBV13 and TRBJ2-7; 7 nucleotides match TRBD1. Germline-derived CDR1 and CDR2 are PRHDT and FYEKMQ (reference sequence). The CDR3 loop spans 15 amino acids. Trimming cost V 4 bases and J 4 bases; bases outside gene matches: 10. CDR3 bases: TGTGCCAGCAGCTCCCTGTCCGGGACAGCTTACGAGCAGTACTTC. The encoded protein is CASSSLSGTAYEQYF. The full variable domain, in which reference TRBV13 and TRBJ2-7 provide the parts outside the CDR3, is AAGVIQSPRHLIKEKRETATLKCYPIPRHDTVYWYQQGPGQDPQFLISFYEKMQSDKGSIPDRFSAQQFSDYHSELNMSSLELGDSALYFCASSSLSGTAYEQYFGPGTRLTVT.

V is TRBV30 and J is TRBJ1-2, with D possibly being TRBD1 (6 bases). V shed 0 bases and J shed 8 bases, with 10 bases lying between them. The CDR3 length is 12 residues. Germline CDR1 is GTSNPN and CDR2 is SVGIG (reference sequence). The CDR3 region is CAWSVHRDGYTF. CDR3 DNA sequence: TGTGCCTGGAGTGTCCACAGGGACGGCTACACCTTC.

As DNA, the CDR3 is TGTGCCAGCAGCTCAGCGGGAGGCCCCTACGAGCAGTACTTC. Its translation is CASSSAGGPYEQYF. The chain joins TRBV7-3 to TRBJ2-7, with 9 nucleotides matching TRBD2. The germline CDR1 and CDR2 sequences are SGHTA and FQGTGA. This CDR3 is 14 amino acids long. The junction had 3 bases not matched to a gene; V was cut back by 4 bases and J by 2 bases.

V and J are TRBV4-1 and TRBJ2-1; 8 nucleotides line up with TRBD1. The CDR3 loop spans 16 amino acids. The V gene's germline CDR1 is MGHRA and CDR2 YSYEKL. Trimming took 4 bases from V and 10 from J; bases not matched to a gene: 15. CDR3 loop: CASSRTRNRGSEEQFF. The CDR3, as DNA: TGCGCCAGCAGCCGAACCCGGAACAGGGGGAGTGAGGAGCAGTTCTTC.

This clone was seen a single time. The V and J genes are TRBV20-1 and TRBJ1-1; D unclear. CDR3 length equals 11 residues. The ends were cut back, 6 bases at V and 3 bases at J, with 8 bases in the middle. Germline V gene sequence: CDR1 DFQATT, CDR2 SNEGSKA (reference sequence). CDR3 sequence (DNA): TGCAGTGCACGACACTACACTGAAGCTTTCTTT. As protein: CSARHYTEAFF.

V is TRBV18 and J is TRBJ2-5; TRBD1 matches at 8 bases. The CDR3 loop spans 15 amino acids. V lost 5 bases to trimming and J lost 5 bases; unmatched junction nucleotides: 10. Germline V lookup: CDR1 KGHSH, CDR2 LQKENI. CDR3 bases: TGTGCCAGCTCATCGAGACAGGGGATGAAGGAGACCCAGTACTTC. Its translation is CASSSRQGMKETQYF.

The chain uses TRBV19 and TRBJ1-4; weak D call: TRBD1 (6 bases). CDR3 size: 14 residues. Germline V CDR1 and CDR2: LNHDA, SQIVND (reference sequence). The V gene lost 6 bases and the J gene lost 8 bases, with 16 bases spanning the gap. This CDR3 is CASSETGHWEKLFF. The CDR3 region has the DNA TGTGCCAGTAGCGAGACGGGACACTGGGAAAAACTGTTTTTT.

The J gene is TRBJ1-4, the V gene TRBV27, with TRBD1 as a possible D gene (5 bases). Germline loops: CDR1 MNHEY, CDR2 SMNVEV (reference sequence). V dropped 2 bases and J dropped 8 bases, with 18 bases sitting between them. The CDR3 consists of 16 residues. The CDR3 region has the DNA TGTGCCAGCAGTTTAGGCCTTGGACATAGCAAAGAAAAACTGTTTTTT. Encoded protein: CASSLGLGHSKEKLFF.

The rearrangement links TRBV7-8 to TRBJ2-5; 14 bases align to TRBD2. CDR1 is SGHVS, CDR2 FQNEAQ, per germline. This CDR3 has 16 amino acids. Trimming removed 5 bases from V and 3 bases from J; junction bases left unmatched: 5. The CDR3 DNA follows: TGTGCCAGCAGCCGACTAGCGGGAGGGGTCGAAGAGACCCAGTACTTC. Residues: CASSRLAGGVEETQYF.

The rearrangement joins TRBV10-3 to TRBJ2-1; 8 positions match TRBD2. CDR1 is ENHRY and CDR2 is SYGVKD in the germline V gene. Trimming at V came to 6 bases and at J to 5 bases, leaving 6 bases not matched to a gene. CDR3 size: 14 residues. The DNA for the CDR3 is TGTGCCATCAGCACTAGCGGTCTGGACAATGAGCAGTTCTTC. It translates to CAISTSGLDNEQFF.

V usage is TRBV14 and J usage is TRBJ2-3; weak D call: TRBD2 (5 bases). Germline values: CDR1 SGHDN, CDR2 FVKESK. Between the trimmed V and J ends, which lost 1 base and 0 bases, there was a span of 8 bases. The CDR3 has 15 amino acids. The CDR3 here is CASSQVRTSTDTQYF. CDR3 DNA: TGTGCCAGCAGCCAAGTCAGGACTAGCACAGATACGCAGTATTTT.